The clone carrying this T cell receptor (beta chain) has at least ten counts. The record originates from a study of regulatory T cells in long-lasting Graves disease. Arm-PCR of CDR3 regions and iRepertoire HTBI primers were the basis on which TCR beta libraries were built. TCRdb processed the multiplex PCR reads anew with MiXCR; each CDR3 protein has one entry. The sample gives about 470,000 distinct CDR3 sequences, more than 13% of which show up once; approximately 15% is in the top ten. Looked up from germline, CDR1 is MNHEY and CDR2 is SMNVEV (reference sequence). The CDR3 is 16 amino acids. Germline trimming cut 5 bases from V and 2 bases from J; bases unmatched to any gene: 5. Specified time point: newly diagnosed GD, antithyroid drugs for less than 3 months. Extracted RNA from PBMCs served as the source of the TCR library. These records were also assigned to another study, of T cells in Graves' hyperthyroidism and ophthalmopathy.

The chain uses TRBV27 and TRBJ2-1; TRBD2 matches 11 bases. The specimen comprised peripheral blood mononuclear cells (PBMCs), sampled at new diagnosis, from a patient treated with antithyroid drugs. This receptor was identified in a woman aged 25 to 39 with Graves disease. This CDR3 reads CASSTSSGGTYNEQFF. The CDR3 nucleotides read TGTGCCAGCAGTACCTCTAGCGGGGGGACCTACAATGAGCAGTTCTTC.